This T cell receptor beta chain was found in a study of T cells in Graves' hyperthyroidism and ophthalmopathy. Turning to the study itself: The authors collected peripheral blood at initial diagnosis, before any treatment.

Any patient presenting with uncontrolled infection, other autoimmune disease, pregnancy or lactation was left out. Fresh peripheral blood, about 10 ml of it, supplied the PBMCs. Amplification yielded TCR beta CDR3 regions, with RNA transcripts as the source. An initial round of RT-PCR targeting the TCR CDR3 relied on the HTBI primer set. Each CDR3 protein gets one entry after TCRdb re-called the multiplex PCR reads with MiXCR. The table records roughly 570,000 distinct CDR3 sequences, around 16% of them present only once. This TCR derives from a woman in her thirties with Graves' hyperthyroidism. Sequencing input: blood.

The chain's CDR3 is CASSPQDGSQSSYNEQFF. CDR3 DNA sequence: TGCGCCAGCAGCCCGCAAGACGGGTCGCAAAGCTCCTACAATGAGCAGTTCTTC. The chain joins TRBV4-1 to TRBJ2-1; no firm D call. This CDR3 is 18 amino acids long. V was cut by 4 bases and J by 0 bases, with 19 bases left in between. Germline V gene sequence: CDR1 MGHRA, CDR2 YSYEKL.